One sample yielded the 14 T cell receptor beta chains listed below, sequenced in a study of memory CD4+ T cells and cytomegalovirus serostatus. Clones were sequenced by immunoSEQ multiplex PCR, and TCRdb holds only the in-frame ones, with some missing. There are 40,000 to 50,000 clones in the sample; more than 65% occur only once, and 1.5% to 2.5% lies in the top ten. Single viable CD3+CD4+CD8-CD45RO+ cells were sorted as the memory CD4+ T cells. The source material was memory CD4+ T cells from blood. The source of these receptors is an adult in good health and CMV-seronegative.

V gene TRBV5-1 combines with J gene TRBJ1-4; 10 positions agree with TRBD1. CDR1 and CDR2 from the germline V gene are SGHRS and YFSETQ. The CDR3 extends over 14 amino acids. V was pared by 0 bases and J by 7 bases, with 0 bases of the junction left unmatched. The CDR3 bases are TGCGCCAGCAGCTTGGGACAGGGGGCTGAAAAACTGTTTTTT. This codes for CASSLGQGAEKLFF. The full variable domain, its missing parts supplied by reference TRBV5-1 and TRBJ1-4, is KAGVTQTPRYLIKTRGQQVTLSCSPISGHRSVSWYQQTPGQGLQFLFEYFSETQRNKGNFPGRFSGRQFSNSRSEMNVSTLELGDSALYLCASSLGQGAEKLFFGSGTQLSVL.

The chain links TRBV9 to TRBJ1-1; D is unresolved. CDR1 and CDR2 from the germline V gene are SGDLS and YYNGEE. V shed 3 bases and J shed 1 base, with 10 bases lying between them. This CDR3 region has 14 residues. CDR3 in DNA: TGTGCCAGCAGCGCCGTGTTGTCGAACACTGAAGCTTTCTTT. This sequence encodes CASSAVLSNTEAFF.

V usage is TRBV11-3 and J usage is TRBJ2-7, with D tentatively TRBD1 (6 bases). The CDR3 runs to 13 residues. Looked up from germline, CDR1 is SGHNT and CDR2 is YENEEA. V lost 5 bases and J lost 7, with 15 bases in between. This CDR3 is CASSTTGFWEQYF. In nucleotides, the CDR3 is TGTGCCAGCAGCACAACAGGGTTTTGGGAGCAGTACTTC.

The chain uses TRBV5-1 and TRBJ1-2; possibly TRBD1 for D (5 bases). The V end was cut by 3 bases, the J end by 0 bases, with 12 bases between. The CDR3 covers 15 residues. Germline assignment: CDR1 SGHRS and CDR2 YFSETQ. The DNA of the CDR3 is TGCGCCAGCAGCTCGGGACCGGGGACTAACTATGGCTACACCTTC. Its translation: CASSSGPGTNYGYTF.

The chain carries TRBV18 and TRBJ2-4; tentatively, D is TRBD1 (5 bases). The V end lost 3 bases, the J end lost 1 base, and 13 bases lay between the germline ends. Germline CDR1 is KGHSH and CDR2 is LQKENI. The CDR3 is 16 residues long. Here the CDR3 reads CASSPLQVSAKNIQYF. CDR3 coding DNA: TGTGCCAGCTCACCCTTACAGGTTTCTGCCAAAAACATTCAGTACTTC.

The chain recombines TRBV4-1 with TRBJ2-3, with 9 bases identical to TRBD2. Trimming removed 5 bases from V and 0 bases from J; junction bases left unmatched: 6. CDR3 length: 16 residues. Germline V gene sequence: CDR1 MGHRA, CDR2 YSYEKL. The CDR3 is CASSGGLAISTDTQYF. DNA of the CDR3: TGCGCCAGCAGCGGAGGACTAGCGATAAGCACAGATACGCAGTATTTT.

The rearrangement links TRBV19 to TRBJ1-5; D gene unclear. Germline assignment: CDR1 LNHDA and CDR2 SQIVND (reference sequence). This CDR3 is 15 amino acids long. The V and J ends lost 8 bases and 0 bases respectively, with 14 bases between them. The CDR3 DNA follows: TGTGCCAGTCGAGGTGAAGGGCATAGCAATCAGCCCCAGCATTTT. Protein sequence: CASRGEGHSNQPQHF.

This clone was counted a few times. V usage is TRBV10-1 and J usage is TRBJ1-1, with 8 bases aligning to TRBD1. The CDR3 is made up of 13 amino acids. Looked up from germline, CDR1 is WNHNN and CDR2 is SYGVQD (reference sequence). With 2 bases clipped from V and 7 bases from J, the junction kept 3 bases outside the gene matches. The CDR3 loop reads CASSEQQGGEAFF. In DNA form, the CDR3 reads TGCGCCAGCAGTGAGCAACAGGGGGGTGAAGCTTTCTTT.

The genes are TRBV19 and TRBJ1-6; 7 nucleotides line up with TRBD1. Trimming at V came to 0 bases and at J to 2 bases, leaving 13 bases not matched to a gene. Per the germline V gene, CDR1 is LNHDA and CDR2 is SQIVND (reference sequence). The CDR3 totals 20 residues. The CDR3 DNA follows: TGTGCCAGTAGTATAGACCTTCGACAGGGTAGAAGGACCTATAATTCACCCCTCCACTTT. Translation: CASSIDLRQGRRTYNSPLHF.

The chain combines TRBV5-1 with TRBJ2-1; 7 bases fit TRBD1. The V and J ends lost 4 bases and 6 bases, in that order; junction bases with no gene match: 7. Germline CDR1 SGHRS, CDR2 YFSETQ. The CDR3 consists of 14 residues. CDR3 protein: CASSDASGGNEQFF. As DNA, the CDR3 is TGCGCCAGCAGCGACGCCTCAGGGGGCAATGAGCAGTTCTTC.

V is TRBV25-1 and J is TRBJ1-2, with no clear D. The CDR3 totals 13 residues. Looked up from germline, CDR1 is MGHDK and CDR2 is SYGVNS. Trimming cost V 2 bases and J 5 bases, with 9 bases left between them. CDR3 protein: CASSEGILYGYTF. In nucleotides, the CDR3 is TGTGCCAGCAGTGAAGGAATCCTTTATGGCTACACCTTC.

DNA of the CDR3: TGTGCCAGCGTGACTAGCGGGGGGAGGACCGGGGAGCTGTTTTTT. Translation: CASVTSGGRTGELFF. The rearrangement joins TRBV28 to TRBJ2-2; 13 nucleotides line up with TRBD2. J gave up 5 bases and V 8 bases, and 5 bases lay outside the gene matches. Germline-derived CDR1 and CDR2 are MDHEN and SYDVKM. This CDR3 is built from 15 residues.

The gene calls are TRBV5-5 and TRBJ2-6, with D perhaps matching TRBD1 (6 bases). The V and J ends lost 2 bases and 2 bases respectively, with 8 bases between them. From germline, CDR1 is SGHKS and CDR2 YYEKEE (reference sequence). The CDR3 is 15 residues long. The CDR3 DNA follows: TGTGCCAGCAGCTTTAAGGGGGCTGGGGCCAACGTCCTGACTTTC. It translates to CASSFKGAGANVLTF.

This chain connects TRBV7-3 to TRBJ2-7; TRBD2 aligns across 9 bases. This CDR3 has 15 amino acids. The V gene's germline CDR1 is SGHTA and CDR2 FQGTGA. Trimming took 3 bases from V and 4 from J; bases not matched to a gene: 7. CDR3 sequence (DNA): TGTGCCAGCAGCTTCTACCCTAGCGGGGCATACGAGCAGTACTTC. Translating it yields CASSFYPSGAYEQYF.